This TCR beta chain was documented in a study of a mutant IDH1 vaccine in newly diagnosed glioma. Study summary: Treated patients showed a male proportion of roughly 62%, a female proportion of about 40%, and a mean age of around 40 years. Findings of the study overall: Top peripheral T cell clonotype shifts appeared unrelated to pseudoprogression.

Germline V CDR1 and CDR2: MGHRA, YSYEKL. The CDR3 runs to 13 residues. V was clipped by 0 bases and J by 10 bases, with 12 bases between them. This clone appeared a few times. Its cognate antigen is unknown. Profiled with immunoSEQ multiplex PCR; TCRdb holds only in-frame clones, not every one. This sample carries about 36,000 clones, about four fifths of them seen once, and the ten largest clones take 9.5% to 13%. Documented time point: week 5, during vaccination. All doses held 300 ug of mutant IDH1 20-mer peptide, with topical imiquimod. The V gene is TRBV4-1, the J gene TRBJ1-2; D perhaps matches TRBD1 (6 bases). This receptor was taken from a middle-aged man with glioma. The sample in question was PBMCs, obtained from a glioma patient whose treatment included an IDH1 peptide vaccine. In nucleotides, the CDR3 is TGCGCCAGCAGCCAAGATATCCGGACAGCCTACACCTTC. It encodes CASSQDIRTAYTF.